One and the same sample provided the 2 T cell receptor beta chains below, sequenced in a study of human T cells and chemical hapten exposure. Time point given: pre-sensitization, week 0. Treatment meaning: therapeutic diphenylcyclopropenone sensitization with weekly scalp DPC. TCRdb reprocessed the RACE reads with MiXCR, giving one entry per CDR3 protein. Seen here are more than 55,000 distinct CDR3 sequences, 10% to 12% observed once, and the top ten hold 4%. Sequencing used whole blood, obtained in connection with sensitization to the hapten diphenylcyclopropenone (DPC). These receptors all stem from a woman between 40 and 55 years old with alopecia areata. Some clones in this sample may be carry-over from other donors' samples.

The genes are TRBV5-5 and TRBJ2-4, with D possibly matching TRBD2 (5 bases). The V gene lost 0 bases and the J gene lost 5 bases, with 9 bases spanning the gap. Germline V CDR1 and CDR2: SGHKS, YYEKEE (reference sequence). There are 14 residues in the CDR3. The CDR3 DNA sequence: TGTGCCAGCAGCTTGGCAGCCGGGGAAAACATTCAGTACTTC. Translation gives CASSLAAGENIQYF. The complete variable domain, with remaining parts taken from reference TRBV5-5 and TRBJ2-4, reads DAGVTQSPTHLIKTRGQQVTLRCSPISGHKSVSWYQQVLGQGPQFIFQYYEKEERGRGNFPDRFSARQFPNYSSELNVNALLLGDSALYLCASSLAAGENIQYFGAGTRLSVL.

This chain uses TRBV11-2 with TRBJ1-2, with D unresolved. Looked up from germline, CDR1 is SGHAT and CDR2 is FQNNGV. The V and J ends lost 1 base and 7 bases respectively, with 16 bases between them. The CDR3 is made up of 15 amino acids. The CDR3 nucleotides are TGTGCCAGCAGCTTAGGCTTCTCGAGGGAGATTGGCTACACCTTC. This gives the protein CASSLGFSREIGYTF.